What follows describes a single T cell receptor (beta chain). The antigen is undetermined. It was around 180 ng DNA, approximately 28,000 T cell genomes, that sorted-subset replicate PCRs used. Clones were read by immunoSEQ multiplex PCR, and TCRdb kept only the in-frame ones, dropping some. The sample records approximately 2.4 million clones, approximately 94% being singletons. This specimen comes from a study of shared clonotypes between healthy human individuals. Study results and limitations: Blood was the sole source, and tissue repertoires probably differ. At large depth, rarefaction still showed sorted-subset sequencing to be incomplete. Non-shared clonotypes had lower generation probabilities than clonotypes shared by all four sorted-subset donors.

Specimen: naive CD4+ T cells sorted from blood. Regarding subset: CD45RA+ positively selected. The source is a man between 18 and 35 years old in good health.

The CDR3 spells CAIRKDRDSNEKLFF. The CDR3 bases are TGTGCCATCAGGAAGGACAGGGACAGTAATGAAAAACTGTTTTTT. The chain combines TRBV10-3 with TRBJ1-4; 8 nucleotides line up with TRBD1. The J segment lost 4 bases and the V segment lost 6 bases, leaving 7 bases of the junction unmatched. The germline gives CDR1 ENHRY, CDR2 SYGVKD. The CDR3 sequence is 15 residues long.